This TCR beta chain originates from a study of chronic HIV infection and antiretroviral therapy. TCRdb used MiXCR to reprocess the 5' RACE reads, holding one entry per CDR3 protein. The table records 40,000 to 50,000 distinct CDR3 sequences, over 15% of them present only once. Germline values: CDR1 SGHAT, CDR2 FQNNGV. Trimming stripped 6 bases from V and 7 bases from J, with 7 bases between. The length of the CDR3 is 11 residues. The TCR comes from an adult who had HIV and had not received antiretroviral therapy, or was an uninfected healthy control (not recorded which). This rearrangement joins TRBV11-2 to TRBJ2-1; D ambiguous. The sample comprised peripheral blood. CDR3 sequence (DNA): TGTGCCAGCAGTGGTAGAAATGAGCAGTTCTTC. It is translated as CASSGRNEQFF. The whole variable domain, remainder taken from reference TRBV11-2 and TRBJ2-1, is EAGVAQSPRYKIIEKRQSVAFWCNPISGHATLYWYQQILGQGPKLLIQFQNNGVVDDSQLPKDRFSAERLKGVDSTLKIQPAKLEDSAVYLCASSGRNEQFFGPGTRLTVL.